This T cell receptor beta chain was sequenced during a study of T cell changes during pregnancy in multiple sclerosis. The ends lost 0 bases at V and 2 bases at J; junction bases unmatched: 2. In germline, CDR1 is WNHNN, CDR2 SYGVQD (reference sequence). The CDR3 has 15 residues. TCRdb keeps only in-frame clones here, not all; method: immunoSEQ multiplex PCR. The sample yields tens of thousands of clones, 93% seen once. Here the sequenced sample was peripheral blood, taken after pregnancy. The rearrangement joins TRBV10-1 to TRBJ2-7, with TRBD1 matching 9 bases. The source is a female donor with multiple sclerosis, enrolled in a pregnancy study. The CDR3 protein is CASSESWDRAYEQYF. The CDR3 region has the DNA TGCGCCAGCAGTGAGTCATGGGACAGGGCCTACGAGCAGTACTTC.